These 15 T cell receptor beta chains share one sample of origin, sequenced in a study of blood T cell repertoires in COVID-19. Method: immunoSEQ multiplex PCR; TCRdb's copy keeps in-frame clones and lacks some. The sample lists tens of thousands of clones, about 81% occurring once. The sequencing sample was made of peripheral blood. The source is a human donor in a cohort sampled during active COVID-19.

J is TRBJ2-7 and V is TRBV28; 11 bases line up with TRBD2. CDR3 size: 16 residues. The germline V gene encodes CDR1 MDHEN and CDR2 SYDVKM. V was pared by 5 bases and J by 7 bases, with 13 bases of the junction left unmatched. CDR3 DNA sequence: TGTGCCAGCAGTGTCCTAGCGGGGGGCTCTCCGGGGGAGCAGTACTTC. Its protein product is CASSVLAGGSPGEQYF.

The chain employs TRBV3-1 (or the pseudogene TRBV3-2) and TRBJ1-4; perhaps TRBD1 as D (5 bases). Germline-derived CDR1 and CDR2 are LGHDT and YNNKEL (reference sequence). CDR3 size: 13 residues. The germline V and J ends were trimmed by 4 bases and 10 bases, with 13 bases remaining between them. CDR3 bases: TGTGCCAGCAGCCGACCGGGGGATGGAAAACTGTTTTTT. This sequence encodes CASSRPGDGKLFF.

The CDR3 region is CASSFQPGQGGVAYGYTF. The CDR3 nucleotides read TGCGCCAGCAGTTTTCAACCGGGACAGGGTGGCGTTGCCTATGGCTACACCTTC. The chain links TRBV5-1 to TRBJ1-2; 9 bases line up with TRBD1. The junction had 18 bases not matched to a gene; V was cut back by 5 bases and J by 4 bases. Germline lookup yields CDR1 SGHRS and CDR2 YFSETQ. The CDR3 length is 18 residues.

V usage is TRBV19 and J usage is TRBJ2-7; 7 positions match TRBD1. Trimming at V came to 0 bases and at J to 4 bases, leaving 9 bases not matched to a gene. The CDR3 has 16 amino acids. CDR1 is LNHDA, CDR2 SQIVND, per germline (reference sequence). In DNA form, the CDR3 reads TGTGCCAGTAGTATAGACCTCCAGGGGGATCTATACGAGCAGTACTTC. Residues: CASSIDLQGDLYEQYF.

V is TRBV5-1 and J is TRBJ1-2, with D tentatively TRBD1 (6 bases). V was trimmed by 3 bases and J by 3 bases, leaving 12 bases between them. The CDR3 has 14 amino acids. CDR1 and CDR2 from the germline V gene are SGHRS and YFSETQ. The CDR3 sequence: CASSSGRGDYGYTF. CDR3 in DNA: TGCGCCAGCAGCTCTGGGAGGGGGGACTATGGCTACACCTTC.

V usage is TRBV7-6 and J usage is TRBJ1-1, with D possibly being TRBD1 (5 bases). Trimming took off 2 bases at V and 6 bases at J, with 19 bases between the two ends. The CDR3 contains 16 residues. CDR1 is SGHVS, CDR2 FNYEAQ, per germline. CDR3 in DNA: TGTGCCAGCAGCTTATCCCCCCGGGGGTATGAGGCTGAAGCTTTCTTT. Its protein product is CASSLSPRGYEAEAFF.

The rearrangement links TRBV11-1 to TRBJ2-5, with TRBD2 identical over 12 bases. This CDR3 is built from 15 residues. J was trimmed by 7 bases and V by 2 bases; bases with no gene match: 5. The germline V gene has CDR1 SGHAT and CDR2 FQDESV (reference sequence). In DNA, the CDR3 is TGTGCCAGCAGCTTAACGACTAGCGGGAGCGGGACCCAGTACTTC. Amino acid sequence: CASSLTTSGSGTQYF.

V gene TRBV7-6 combines with J gene TRBJ1-2, with D unresolved. With 7 bases removed from V and 4 bases from J, the gap between germline ends came to 19 bases. CDR3 length: 15 amino acids. The germline CDR1 and CDR2 sequences are SGHVS and FNYEAQ. CDR3 nucleotides: TGTGCCAGCACATCTGCGCCGGGTTCAAGCTATGGCTACACCTTC. This gives the protein CASTSAPGSSYGYTF.

The chain combines TRBV3-1 (or the pseudogene TRBV3-2) with TRBJ1-5, with 9 bases fitting TRBD1. V shed 2 bases and J 2 bases; nucleotides not matched to a gene: 4. The CDR3 extends over 16 amino acids. From germline, CDR1 is LGHDT and CDR2 YNNKEL (reference sequence). CDR3 amino acids: CASSQPDRGCNQPQHF. CDR3 DNA sequence: TGTGCCAGCAGCCAACCGGACAGGGGATGCAATCAGCCCCAGCATTTT.

The CDR3 DNA sequence: TGTGCCAGCAGCTTTCAGCCAGGGCGCTCTGGAAACACCATATATTTT. Translated: CASSFQPGRSGNTIYF. The rearrangement joins TRBV7-2 to TRBJ1-3; possibly TRBD1 for D (5 bases). The germline V gene has CDR1 SGHTA and CDR2 FQGNSA. With 3 bases removed from V and 0 bases from J, the gap between germline ends came to 12 bases. CDR3 size: 16 residues.

The rearrangement uses TRBV20-1 and TRBJ1-1, with D possibly matching TRBD1 (5 bases). Trimming shortened V by 4 bases and J by 3 bases, and 6 bases separated the two germline ends. The CDR3 runs 11 residues. Germline lookup yields CDR1 DFQATT and CDR2 SNEGSKA (reference sequence). Written as DNA, the CDR3 is TGCAGTGCTATCAGGGACACTGAAGCTTTCTTT. Amino acids: CSAIRDTEAFF.

V usage is TRBV6-1 and J usage is TRBJ1-3, with no clear D. The CDR3 loop spans 15 amino acids. The germline V gene has CDR1 MNHNS and CDR2 SASEGT. Trimming removed 3 bases at V and 2 bases at J, with 11 bases between. CDR3 nucleotides: TGTGCCAGCAGTGAGAGACATATTCCTGGAAACACCATATATTTT. It codes for CASSERHIPGNTIYF.

The chain uses TRBV7-9 and TRBJ2-1; TRBD2 might be the D (6 bases). The CDR3 runs to 15 residues. Germline lookup yields CDR1 SEHNR and CDR2 FQNEAQ (reference sequence). Trimming removed 1 base at V and 6 bases at J, with 13 bases between. For the CDR3, the DNA is TGTGCCAGCAGCTTAGTGGGTGGGGGGATCAATGAGCAGTTCTTC. Protein sequence: CASSLVGGGINEQFF.

This clone has just a few counts. The CDR3 spells CASSLEASGVYEQYF. As DNA, the CDR3 is TGCGCCAGCAGCTTGGAGGCTAGCGGGGTCTACGAGCAGTACTTC. The rearrangement uses TRBV5-1 and TRBJ2-7; the match to TRBD2 covers 9 bases. Germline V gene data show CDR1 as SGHRS and CDR2 as YFSETQ. The CDR3 consists of 15 residues. Trimming took 0 bases from V and 3 from J; bases not matched to a gene: 4.

The V gene is TRBV4-2, the J gene TRBJ1-4; D remains ambiguous. The V end was cut by 4 bases, the J end by 6 bases, with 15 bases between. Germline CDR1 is LGHNA and CDR2 is YNFKEQ. There are 15 residues in the CDR3. CDR3 bases: TGTGCCAGCAGCCTAAACCGACCTAGCGATGAAAAACTGTTTTTT. Amino acids: CASSLNRPSDEKLFF.